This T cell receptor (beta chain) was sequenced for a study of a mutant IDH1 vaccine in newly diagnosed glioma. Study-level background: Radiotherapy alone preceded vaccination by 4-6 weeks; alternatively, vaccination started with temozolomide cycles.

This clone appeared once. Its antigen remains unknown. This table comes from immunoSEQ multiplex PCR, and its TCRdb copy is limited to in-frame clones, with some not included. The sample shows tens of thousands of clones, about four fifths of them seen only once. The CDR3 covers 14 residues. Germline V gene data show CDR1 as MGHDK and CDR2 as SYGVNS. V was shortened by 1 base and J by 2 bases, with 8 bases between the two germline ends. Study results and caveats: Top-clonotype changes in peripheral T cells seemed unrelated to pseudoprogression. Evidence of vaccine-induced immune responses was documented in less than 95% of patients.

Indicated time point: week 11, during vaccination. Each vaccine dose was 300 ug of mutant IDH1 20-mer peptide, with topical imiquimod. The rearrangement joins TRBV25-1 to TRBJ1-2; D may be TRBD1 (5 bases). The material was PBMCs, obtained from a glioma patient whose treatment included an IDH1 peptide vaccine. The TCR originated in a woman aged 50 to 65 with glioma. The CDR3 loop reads CASSEWGSNYGYTF. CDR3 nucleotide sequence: TGTGCCAGCAGTGAATGGGGCAGCAACTATGGCTACACCTTC.